This T cell receptor (beta chain) stems from a study of blood T cell repertoires in COVID-19 (dated by TCRdb to the early 2020s). For context, the study as a whole: The collaborator samples originated in the United States, Italy and Spain and spanned the acute and convalescent phases of COVID-19. The samples were drawn from the first 160 participants of the ongoing ImmuneRACE study and from some 1,300 subjects provided by 6 global collaborators. The material from the prospective study consisted of cDNA or gDNA derived from T cells, B-cell-depleted T cells, or PBMCs. Sample metadata almost always included a de-identified subject ID, COVID-19 status, age in years and sex. Where HLA class I and class II types were available, the types were taken from metadata supplied by the sample provider, not from assay-based typing. The repertoires were made available in a free public database intended to serve as a resource for research on the immune response to SARS-CoV-2. Subjects who had been exposed to COVID-19, were actively infected with it, or had recovered from it provided the deeply sampled blood TCRbeta repertoires that made up the dataset.

The collaborating institutions used their own protocols to collect whole blood in K2EDTA tubes. For TCRbeta analysis, collaborators shipped samples as frozen whole blood, isolated PBMCs, or DNA extracted from either of those sample types. In regard to this clone: Its antigen has not been determined. Per-nucleotide qualities are absent, and no much larger clonotype sits a single base away.

CDR1 and CDR2, looked up from the germline V gene (reference sequence), are SGHNT and YYREEE. V is pruned by 3 bases and J by 6 bases, leaving 0 bases of the junction without a gene match. CDR3 length: 14 amino acids, cysteine to phenylalanine. The sequence is cut down to CDR3 DNA, 42 bases in frame from base 1. The immunoSEQ Assay, a bias-controlled multiplex PCR, was used to amplify TCRbeta CDR3 regions from genomic DNA. In the original analysis: The number of nucleated cells in each sample was estimated from the amplification of reference gene primers within the assay. Sequence reads were collapsed and filtered to measure the absolute abundance of every unique TCRbeta CDR3 rearrangement. For each sample, productive Simpson clonality was calculated as the square root of Simpson's diversity index over productive rearrangements. In its TCRdb copy, this immuneACCESS table keeps in-frame sequences only and misses some clones. Where compared with another copy, unresolved V genes explain less than half of these, and the others have no known cause. V, J and clone size derive from that table, while D and trimming were established from the DNA sequence. A total of 250,000 to 300,000 clones appear in this sample, around 90% of them only once. The leading ten clones occupy roughly 0.8% of the sample.

Summary of the overall study and its limitations: The amount of clinical and demographic metadata varied by source and participant and was provided uncurated.

The sequenced sample was peripheral blood. The chain joins TRBV5-4 to TRBJ2-1, and 13 junction bases match TRBD2. The origin of this receptor is a woman in her 30s with acute or convalescent COVID-19. The CDR3 is CASSWTSGSNEQFF. The bases are TGTGCCAGCAGCTGGACTAGCGGGAGCAATGAGCAGTTCTTC.